The rows below give T cell receptor beta chains drawn from one sample of a study of shared clonotypes between healthy human individuals. Assay: immunoSEQ multiplex PCR; the TCRdb copy retains only in-frame clones and omits some. The table includes about 580,000 clones, 95% to 98% detected once. Source material: naive CD8+ T cells sorted from blood. The receptors were gathered from a man aged 25 to 45 in good health. The CDR3 runs from the conserved cysteine through the conserved F or W. A D gene is named only where the DNA matches it firmly. Clone size appears in some rows only: once, few, many, or a class for an expanded clone.

D	V	size	J	DNA	CDR3
-	TRBV14	-	TRBJ2-5	TGTGCCAGCAGCCAAGATGCTTTGACAAACTTCAAAGAGACCCAGTACTTC	CASSQDALTNFKETQYF
TRBD1	TRBV27	once	TRBJ2-5	TGTGCCAGCAGTTTAGAACAGGGGGGAGAGACCCAGTACTTC	CASSLEQGGETQYF
-	TRBV27	once	TRBJ2-1	TGTGCTGCAGCAGGGGGACTGCCCTCCTACAATGAGCAGTTCTTC	CAAAGGLPSYNEQFF
-	TRBV6-4	-	TRBJ2-1	TGTGCCAGCAGTGACTCGTGGAATAAGAGTTACAATGAGCAGTTCTTC	CASSDSWNKSYNEQFF
-	TRBV9	-	TRBJ2-7	TGTGCCAGCAGCGAGGGTGGGCAACCCTACGAGCAGTACTTC	CASSEGGQPYEQYF
-	TRBV5-4	-	TRBJ2-7	TGTGCCAGCAGCTTGGGACCTGGGTACGAGCAGTACTTC	CASSLGPGYEQYF
TRBD2	TRBV15	-	TRBJ2-2	TGTGCCACCAGCAGAGAAGCTAGCGGGACCGGGGAGCTGTTTTTT	CATSREASGTGELFF
-	TRBV21-1	-	TRBJ1-4	TGTGCCAGCAGCAAACCAAGGGCAGGGAGGCATGAAAAACTGTTTTTT	CASSKPRAGRHEKLFF
-	TRBV6-4	-	TRBJ2-1	TGTGCCAGCAGCCCTGGACCCTCCTACAATGAGCAGTTCTTC	CASSPGPSYNEQFF
TRBD1	TRBV27	-	TRBJ2-7	TGTGCCAGCAGTTTATATTGGGACAGGGGTCTGGGGGAGCAGTACTTC	CASSLYWDRGLGEQYF
TRBD2	TRBV11-3	-	TRBJ2-1	TGTGCCAGCAGCCCCCGCTCTAGCGGGAGAAGCGATGAGCAGTTCTTC	CASSPRSSGRSDEQFF
-	TRBV9	-	TRBJ2-1	TGTGCCAGCAGCGACCCTGAGAGGAACTTTCGCTCCTACAATGAGCAGTTCTTC	CASSDPERNFRSYNEQFF
TRBD1	TRBV9	-	TRBJ2-2	TGTGCCAGCAGCTCGTACAGGGGAACGAACACCGGGGAGCTGTTTTTT	CASSSYRGTNTGELFF
-	TRBV7-9	-	TRBJ2-7	TGTGCCAGCAGCGCTACTAGTGGGAGTTCCTACGAGCAGTACTTC	CASSATSGSSYEQYF
TRBD1	TRBV5-4	-	TRBJ2-2	TGTGCCAGCAGCTCGACAGGGGTGAGCGGGGAGCTGTTTTTT	CASSSTGVSGELFF
TRBD2	TRBV5-1	-	TRBJ2-3	TGCGCCAGCAGCTTGGGTTTGACTAGCGGGGAACTGACAGATACGCAGTATTTT	CASSLGLTSGELTDTQYF
-	TRBV28	-	TRBJ2-1	TGTGCCAGCAGTTTCCCCCTCGACAGACGCTCCTACAATGAACAGTTCTTC	CASSFPLDRRSYNEQFF
-	TRBV4-1	-	TRBJ2-7	TGCGCCAGCAGCCAAGATCTGGGGCTCTACGAGCAGTACTTC	CASSQDLGLYEQYF